What follows describes a single T cell receptor beta chain. The antigen is undetermined. This sample was taken from a study of post-analysis software for immune sequencing data. Across the study: The disease courses spanned relapsing-remitting, secondary progressive and progressive-relapsing forms of multiple sclerosis. Study findings and constraints: Patients with multiple sclerosis recorded significantly lower normalized Chao1 diversity than controls, the study found. Strong same-batch co-clustering of samples appeared with F measure clustering. Patients carried roughly five TRBV segments more frequently than controls did, and TRBV5-6, TRBV5-1 and TRBV20-1 were among them.

Trimming shortened V by 6 bases and J by 2 bases, and 13 bases separated the two germline ends. Germline values: CDR1 DFQATT, CDR2 SNEGSKA (reference sequence). CDR3 length: 13 amino acids. Built from TCR beta cDNA, the libraries had unique molecular identifiers in them. Some 500,000 cDNA molecules were obtained per 1 to 10 million input T cells. TCRdb passed the PCR reads through MiXCR, listing each CDR3 protein once. The table lists roughly 800,000 distinct CDR3 sequences, approximately 50% of them singletons. Input material: blood. This TCR came from a girl aged 5-17 years with multiple sclerosis. The V call is TRBV20-1, the J call TRBJ2-5, with unresolved D. As DNA, the CDR3 is TGCAGTGCCTCTCGGGCAGTACAAGAGACCCAGTACTTC. This codes for CSASRAVQETQYF.